This entry lists 4 T cell receptor beta chains sequenced from one sample in a study of shared clonotypes between healthy human individuals. Sequenced by immunoSEQ multiplex PCR; TCRdb stores in-frame clones only, minus some. The sample records approximately 2,000,000 clones, 80% to 95% being singletons. Naive-designated CD8 cells lacked CD45RO, were positively enriched for CCR7, and omitted terminally differentiated effector memory CD45RA+ cells. The sequenced sample was naive CD8+ T cells from PBMCs. All receptors derive from a man between 18 and 29 years old in good health. Some clones in this sample may be carry-over from other donors' samples.

This clone has just one count. The chain joins TRBV11-1 to TRBJ2-5, with 9 bases fitting TRBD2. Looked up from germline, CDR1 is SGHAT and CDR2 is FQDESV (reference sequence). The CDR3 runs to 17 residues. The J segment lost 3 bases and the V segment lost 1 base, leaving 9 bases of the junction unmatched. The CDR3 loop is CASSLELATSGEETQYF. CDR3 coding DNA: TGTGCCAGCAGCTTAGAACTAGCGACTAGCGGTGAAGAGACCCAGTACTTC. The entire variable domain, with the rest obtained from reference TRBV11-1 and TRBJ2-5, is as follows: EAEVAQSPRYKITEKSQAVAFWCDPISGHATLYWYRQILGQGPELLVQFQDESVVDDSQLPKDRFSAERLKGVDSTLKIQPAELGDSAMYLCASSLELATSGEETQYFGPGTRLLVL.

The chain couples TRBV29-1 to TRBJ2-1; 8 bases are shared with TRBD2. V gave up 4 bases and J gave up 2 bases; unmatched junction bases: 4. Germline lookup yields CDR1 SQVTM and CDR2 ANQGSEA. CDR3 length equals 14 residues. In DNA, the CDR3 is TGCAGCGTTGCTAGCGGGCTCCCCTACAATGAGCAGTTCTTC. It codes for CSVASGLPYNEQFF.

V and J are TRBV30 and TRBJ1-1; D gene ambiguous. The germline CDR1 and CDR2 sequences are GTSNPN and SVGIG (reference sequence). The CDR3 length is 15 residues. V lost 1 base, J lost 5 bases, and 17 bases lay in between. The CDR3 DNA reads as TGTGCCTGGAGTGGTTTTAGGGAAGGCGGGACTGAAGCTTTCTTT. As protein: CAWSGFREGGTEAFF.

This clone was observed a handful of times. This same CDR3 is encoded by further DNA sequences in the sample. The chain joins TRBV7-9 to TRBJ2-3, with D unresolved. The CDR3 spans 12 residues. Germline CDR1 and CDR2: SEHNR and FQNEAQ (reference sequence). The V gene lost 3 bases and the J gene lost 3 bases, with 4 bases spanning the gap. This chain's CDR3 is CASSLGTDTQYF. The CDR3 DNA follows: TGTGCCAGCAGCTTGGGGACAGATACGCAGTATTTT.